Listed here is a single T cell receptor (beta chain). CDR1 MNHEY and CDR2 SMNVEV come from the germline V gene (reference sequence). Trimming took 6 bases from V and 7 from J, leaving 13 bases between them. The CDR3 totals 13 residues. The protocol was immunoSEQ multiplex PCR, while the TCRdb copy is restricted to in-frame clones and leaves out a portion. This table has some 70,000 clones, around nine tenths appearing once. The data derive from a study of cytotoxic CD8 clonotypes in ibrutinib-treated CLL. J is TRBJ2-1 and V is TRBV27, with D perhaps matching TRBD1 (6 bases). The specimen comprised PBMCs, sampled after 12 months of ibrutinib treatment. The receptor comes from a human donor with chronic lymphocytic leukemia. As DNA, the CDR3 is TGTGCCAGCAGAAACAGGGTTTTAAATGAGCAGTTCTTC. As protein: CASRNRVLNEQFF.